This T cell receptor (beta chain) originates from a study of T cells after yellow fever vaccination. Findings and caveats of the study: The CD4 compartment and the CD8 compartment contained a small share of clonotypes in common.

Worth noting for this clonotype: Its antigen is not known.

The V segment lost 3 bases and the J segment 6 bases; nucleotides outside the gene matches: 7. This CDR3 region has 14 residues. Germline CDR1 is MDHEN and CDR2 is SYDVKM. MiXCR was run by TCRdb on the 5' RACE reads, yielding one entry per CDR3 protein. There are over 300,000 distinct CDR3 sequences in the sample; about 6.6% occur only once, and about a sixth lies in the top ten. J is TRBJ1-2 and V is TRBV28, with 7 bases identical to TRBD1. The TCR sequence derives from a young man who received the YFV17D yellow fever vaccine. The starting material was PBMCs, obtained roughly 46 days after the first yellow fever vaccination. CDR3 in DNA: TGTGCCAGCAGTTTGGGGGGACAGTTGGATGGCTACACCTTC. Translated, it gives CASSLGGQLDGYTF.